The 17 T cell receptor beta chains in this list originate from one sample, sequenced in a study of T cells in Graves' hyperthyroidism and ophthalmopathy. Amplified regions were TCR beta CDR3 sequences from RNA transcripts. The primer set for the first-round RT-PCR of the TCR CDR3 was HTBI. TCRdb re-analysed the multiplex PCR reads in MiXCR, keeping a single row per CDR3 protein. The table records about 570,000 distinct CDR3 sequences, approximately 44% of them present only once. The specimen was peripheral blood or thyroid tissue (not recorded which). These TCRs come from an adult woman with Graves' disease, either hyperthyroidism or ophthalmopathy (not recorded which).

The V and J genes are TRBV15 and TRBJ2-7; D might be TRBD2 (5 bases). V lost 0 bases and J lost 4, with 13 bases in between. The CDR3 length is 15 residues. The germline CDR1 and CDR2 sequences are LNHNV and YYDKDF (reference sequence). CDR3 coding DNA: TGTGCCACCAGCAGAGAAACCGGGAAGGAATACGAGCAGTACTTC. Protein sequence: CATSRETGKEYEQYF.

The V gene is TRBV24-1, the J gene TRBJ2-5, with 8 nucleotides matching TRBD2. The CDR3 runs 16 residues. The V gene end was trimmed by 5 bases and the J gene end by 5 bases; junction bases not matched to a gene: 12. Germline values: CDR1 KGHDR, CDR2 SFDVKD. In DNA form, the CDR3 reads TGTGCCACCAGTGCTAGTAGAACGGGAGGGGGGGAGACCCAGTACTTC. This gives the protein CATSASRTGGGETQYF.

This clonotype was seen repeatedly, ten times or more. The chain joins TRBV6-1 to TRBJ1-5; tentatively, D is TRBD1 (5 bases). The CDR3 totals 15 residues. Germline V lookup: CDR1 MNHNS, CDR2 SASEGT. V shed 6 bases and J shed 5 bases, with 17 bases lying between them. CDR3 sequence: CASSLAGDGHQPQHF. CDR3 nucleotide sequence: TGTGCCAGCAGCCTGGCGGGGGACGGACATCAGCCCCAGCATTTT.

This chain joins TRBV4-3 and TRBJ2-7; the D is unclear. This CDR3 contains 13 residues. Germline V gene lookup returns CDR1 LGHNA and CDR2 YSLEER. V lost 0 bases, J lost 4 bases, and 7 bases lay in between. CDR3 protein: CASSQEQRYEQYF. CDR3 bases: TGCGCCAGCAGCCAAGAACAGAGATACGAGCAGTACTTC.

As DNA, the CDR3 is TGTGCCAGCAGCCCAGATGGCGGGCGCTACGAGCAGTACTTC. Translated, it gives CASSPDGGRYEQYF. The V and J genes are TRBV7-2 and TRBJ2-7; perhaps TRBD2 as D (5 bases). CDR1 and CDR2 from the germline V gene are SGHTA and FQGNSA. There are 14 residues in the CDR3. Trimming took 5 bases from V and 3 from J, leaving 14 bases between them. The full variable domain, completed using reference TRBV7-2 and TRBJ2-7, is GAGVSQSPSNKVTEKGKDVELRCDPISGHTALYWYRQSLGQGLEFLIYFQGNSAPDKSGLPSDRFSAERTGGSVSTLTIQRTQQEDSAVYLCASSPDGGRYEQYFGPGTRLTVT.

This clonotype was counted many times. The genes are TRBV5-1 and TRBJ2-5; TRBD2 aligns across 9 bases. With 3 bases clipped from V and 2 bases from J, the junction kept 11 bases outside the gene matches. Per germline, CDR1 SGHRS and CDR2 YFSETQ. This CDR3 is 17 amino acids long. Written as DNA, the CDR3 is TGCGCCAGCAGCTGGACGCTGCTAGCGGGAACTCAAGAGACCCAGTACTTC. It is translated as CASSWTLLAGTQETQYF.

CDR3 residues: CASSPSMGRGVGYTF. CDR3 bases: TGTGCCAGCAGCCCCTCGATGGGCAGGGGTGTTGGCTACACCTTC. The chain joins TRBV6-6 to TRBJ1-2; possibly TRBD1 for D (6 bases). Germline-derived CDR1 and CDR2 are MNHNY and SVGAGI (reference sequence). V was clipped by 6 bases and J by 7 bases, with 21 bases between them. This CDR3 is built from 15 residues.

The CDR3 DNA sequence: TGTGCCAGCAGCGCCCGAGTGGGGAGATCGTACCATGATGAAGCTTTCTTT. This translates into CASSARVGRSYHDEAFF. J is TRBJ1-1 and V is TRBV9; D gene uncertain. Germline V lookup: CDR1 SGDLS, CDR2 YYNGEE. The CDR3 is made up of 17 amino acids. V lost 3 bases, J lost 7 bases, and 25 bases lay in between.

This clonotype appeared a few times. An end of the junction differs from the germline gene, which may be a read error. The rearrangement joins TRBV7-7 to TRBJ2-5; TRBD1 matches at 10 bases. The germline CDR1 and CDR2 sequences are SSHAT and FNYEAQ (reference sequence). The CDR3 sequence is 15 residues long. Here the CDR3 reads CASSRDRGGQETQYF. CDR3 coding DNA: TGTGCTAGCAGCCGGGACAGGGGAGGCCAAGAGACCCAGTACTTC.

The sample holds many counts of this clonotype. The J gene is TRBJ1-2, the V gene TRBV5-4; the match to TRBD1 covers 11 bases. Unmatched junction bases numbered 7, after V lost 4 bases and J lost 5 bases. Germline V gene lookup returns CDR1 SGHNT and CDR2 YYREEE (reference sequence). The CDR3 has 15 amino acids. CDR3 loop: CASSPGQGGVYGYTF. CDR3 DNA: TGTGCCAGCAGCCCGGGACAGGGGGGAGTGTATGGCTACACCTTC.

This chain connects TRBV19 to TRBJ2-5; D gene unclear. The germline gives CDR1 LNHDA, CDR2 SQIVND (reference sequence). With 4 bases removed from V and 0 bases from J, the gap between germline ends came to 6 bases. This CDR3 is built from 13 residues. Here the CDR3 reads CASSTTYQETQYF. As DNA, the CDR3 is TGTGCCAGTAGTACGACGTACCAAGAGACCCAGTACTTC.

This clonotype is a singleton in its sample. The chain recombines TRBV2 with TRBJ1-1; D gene ambiguous. CDR1 is SNHLY and CDR2 is FYNNEI in the germline V gene. The CDR3 contains 15 residues. Deletions cut 6 bases from V and 4 bases from J, with 18 bases between. The CDR3 spells CASRATRRVRTEAFF. The CDR3 DNA is TGTGCCAGCAGAGCTACCAGACGGGTGCGCACTGAAGCTTTCTTT.

J is TRBJ2-1 and V is TRBV12-3 or TRBV12-4; D unresolved. The CDR3 totals 16 residues. Trimming stripped 6 bases from V and 0 bases from J, with 15 bases between. The CDR3 is CASRLTGFSSYNEQFF. The CDR3 bases are TGTGCCAGCAGACTGACTGGGTTCAGCTCCTACAATGAGCAGTTCTTC.

The CDR3 DNA reads TGTGCCAGCAGCCCCGAACGAGGTCTGCCCCAGCATTTT. Protein: CASSPERGLPQHF. The rearrangement joins TRBV7-8 to TRBJ1-5, with unresolved D. The CDR3 consists of 13 residues. CDR1 is SGHVS and CDR2 is FQNEAQ in the germline V gene. Trimming took off 5 bases at V and 9 bases at J, with 14 bases between the two ends.

J is TRBJ1-1 and V is TRBV5-1; 10 positions agree with TRBD1. The CDR3 has 12 amino acids. With V trimmed by 4 bases and J by 11 bases, 5 bases remained unmatched. CDR1 is SGHRS and CDR2 is YFSETQ in the germline V gene. The CDR3 is CASSDPGQGAFF. In DNA form, the CDR3 reads TGCGCCAGCAGCGATCCGGGACAGGGGGCTTTCTTT.

V gene TRBV3-1 combines with J gene TRBJ1-3, with TRBD1 identical over 9 bases. CDR1 LGHDT and CDR2 YNNKEL come from the germline V gene (reference sequence). With 8 bases clipped from V and 4 bases from J, the junction kept 12 bases outside the gene matches. This CDR3 spans 16 amino acids. The CDR3 region is CASEQGAARSGNTIYF. The CDR3 DNA sequence: TGTGCCAGCGAACAGGGGGCCGCACGATCCGGAAACACCATATATTTT.

In its sample, this clonotype was seen many times. This chain connects TRBV15 to TRBJ1-2; D is unclear. Looked up from germline, CDR1 is LNHNV and CDR2 is YYDKDF (reference sequence). Trimming took off 4 bases at V and 0 bases at J, with 12 bases between the two ends. The CDR3 spans 15 residues. CDR3 region: CATSTWVAANYGYTF. The CDR3 coding sequence is TGTGCCACCAGCACCTGGGTAGCGGCTAACTATGGCTACACCTTC.